The 21 T cell receptor beta chains below were found in one sample sequenced in a study of regulatory and conventional T cells in RAG deficiency. Conventional CD4+ T cells were sorted from blood as CD25-low CD127-high cells. The table came from immunoSEQ multiplex PCR; TCRdb's copy has only in-frame clones and leaves some out. Among approximately 30,000 clones listed, 90% to 96% were seen once. These data were likewise used in another study, on regulatory T cells. That source notes: Amplification used 52 TRBV primers and 13 TRBJ primers.

Sequenced material: CD25- CD4+ T cells sorted from blood. The receptors were gathered from a human donor in good health.

CDR3 loop: CASGTSGVGTDTQYF. The CDR3 DNA reads as TGTGCCAGCGGTACTAGCGGGGTGGGGACAGATACGCAGTATTTT. The chain combines TRBV5-5 with TRBJ2-3, with 10 bases that match TRBD2. The CDR3 spans 15 residues. V was pared by 7 bases and J by 3 bases, with 8 bases of the junction left unmatched. Per germline, CDR1 SGHKS and CDR2 YYEKEE (reference sequence).

The gene calls are TRBV18 and TRBJ2-1; D is possibly TRBD2 (5 bases). CDR1 and CDR2 from the germline V gene are KGHSH and LQKENI. This CDR3 has 13 amino acids. V dropped 3 bases and J dropped 7 bases, with 10 bases sitting between them. CDR3 amino acids: CASSPGVSNEQFF. The CDR3, as DNA: TGTGCCAGCTCACCGGGAGTCAGTAATGAGCAGTTCTTC.

This clone was recorded a few times. This sequence joins TRBV14 and TRBJ1-4, with 7 positions matching TRBD1. Germline V CDR1 and CDR2: SGHDN, FVKESK. Trimming cost V 2 bases and J 7 bases; bases outside gene matches: 1. This CDR3 has 13 amino acids. As DNA, the CDR3 is TGTGCCAGCAGCCAAAACAGGGGTGAAAAACTGTTTTTT. This gives the protein CASSQNRGEKLFF.

The V call is TRBV2, the J call TRBJ2-1; 10 bases are a match to TRBD2. The ends lost 9 bases at V and 4 bases at J; junction bases unmatched: 9. Germline V gives CDR1 SNHLY, CDR2 FYNNEI. The length of the CDR3 is 15 residues. CDR3 DNA: TGTGCCAGTAGAGGAGGGACTAGCGTTTACAATGAGCAGTTCTTC. It codes for CASRGGTSVYNEQFF.

The rearrangement uses TRBV4-2 and TRBJ2-7; D is unresolved. Germline values: CDR1 LGHNA, CDR2 YNFKEQ. The length of the CDR3 is 15 residues. V was clipped by 1 base and J by 4 bases, with 14 bases between them. CDR3 region: CASSQGAGPLYEQYF. The CDR3 nucleotides are TGTGCCAGCAGCCAAGGGGCAGGTCCTCTTTACGAGCAGTACTTC.

The CDR3 protein is CASTPQDLGQIYNEQFF. The CDR3 nucleotides read TGTGCCAGCACCCCTCAAGATCTGGGCCAGATCTACAATGAGCAGTTCTTC. This chain links TRBV9 with TRBJ2-1; D unclear. This CDR3 contains 17 residues. The germline V gene has CDR1 SGDLS and CDR2 YYNGEE. V shed 6 bases and J shed 3 bases, with 22 bases lying between them.

The CDR3 DNA follows: TGTGCCAGCAGCTTGGGCCTTACTCCAAACACTGAAGCTTTCTTT. Its protein product is CASSLGLTPNTEAFF. V and J are TRBV5-8 and TRBJ1-1; D gene ambiguous. V dropped 0 bases and J dropped 2 bases, with 11 bases sitting between them. Germline CDR1 reads SGHTS; CDR2 reads YDEGEE. This CDR3 is 15 amino acids long.

This clone was seen once. The sample holds other DNA sequences that translate to the same CDR3. The rearrangement links TRBV7-3 to TRBJ1-2; 8 positions agree with TRBD1. The CDR3 has 15 residues. Germline V lookup: CDR1 SGHTA, CDR2 FQGTGA. The ends lost 0 bases at V and 4 bases at J; junction bases unmatched: 4. This CDR3 is CASSLTLGTGYGYTF. The CDR3 bases are TGTGCCAGCAGCTTAACTCTAGGGACAGGCTATGGCTACACCTTC. Supplemented by reference TRBV7-3 and TRBJ1-2, the full variable domain reads GAGVSQTPSNKVTEKGKYVELRCDPISGHTALYWYRQSLGQGPEFLIYFQGTGAADDSGLPNDRFFAVRPEGSVSTLKIQRTERGDSAVYLCASSLTLGTGYGYTFGSGTRLTVV.

This chain joins TRBV11-2 and TRBJ2-1, with 10 bases lining up with TRBD2. The germline V gene encodes CDR1 SGHAT and CDR2 FQNNGV. This CDR3 is built from 17 residues. Trimming took 2 bases from V and 1 from J; bases not matched to a gene: 5. This chain's CDR3 is CASSLLPTSGSYNEQFF. The CDR3, as DNA: TGTGCCAGCAGCTTACTCCCGACTAGCGGGTCCTACAATGAGCAGTTCTTC.

The J gene is TRBJ1-4, the V gene TRBV7-8, with D hard to call. Trimming removed 6 bases from V and 8 bases from J, with 16 bases in between. CDR3 length: 14 residues. From germline, CDR1 is SGHVS and CDR2 FQNEAQ. The CDR3 sequence: CASRRRMSGEKLFF. The CDR3 DNA is TGTGCCAGCAGGCGGAGGATGTCGGGGGAAAAACTGTTTTTT.

The chain employs TRBV18 and TRBJ1-2, with 9 nucleotides matching TRBD1. V lost 3 bases and J lost 1; bases outside the gene matches: 6. From germline, CDR1 is KGHSH and CDR2 LQKENI. The CDR3 extends over 16 amino acids. The CDR3 protein is CASSPEQGAGNYGYTF. In DNA form, the CDR3 reads TGTGCCAGCTCACCTGAACAGGGGGCAGGTAACTATGGCTACACCTTC.

J is TRBJ2-6 and V is TRBV4-1, with no clear D. Per the germline V gene, CDR1 is MGHRA and CDR2 is YSYEKL. The germline V and J ends were trimmed by 1 base and 0 bases, with 7 bases remaining between them. The length of the CDR3 is 16 residues. CDR3 in DNA: TGCGCCAGCAGCCAAGTCGTCCTCTCTGGGGCCAACGTCCTGACTTTC. Translation gives CASSQVVLSGANVLTF.

The rearrangement links TRBV19 to TRBJ1-2; 8 bases fit TRBD1. The CDR3 has 18 amino acids. Germline V lookup: CDR1 LNHDA, CDR2 SQIVND (reference sequence). Losses at the gene ends were 4 bases for V and 3 bases for J; bases not matched to a gene: 16. The CDR3 is CASSTHRDRSLIDYGYTF. The CDR3 nucleotides read TGTGCCAGTAGTACCCACCGGGACAGGAGTCTGATTGACTATGGCTACACCTTC.

This clone was seen just once. V is TRBV5-1 and J is TRBJ1-2, with TRBD1 as a possible D gene (6 bases). V lost 3 bases and J lost 4, with 10 bases in between. Germline V gene lookup returns CDR1 SGHRS and CDR2 YFSETQ. The CDR3 runs 13 residues. The CDR3 reads CASSWTDPYGYTF. The CDR3 region has the DNA TGCGCCAGCAGCTGGACAGATCCCTATGGCTACACCTTC.

The table lists this clone with a count of one. The rearrangement uses TRBV4-1 and TRBJ2-1; TRBD2 matches at 9 bases. This CDR3 has 14 amino acids. Per the germline V gene, CDR1 is MGHRA and CDR2 is YSYEKL. The V and J ends lost 3 bases and 3 bases, in that order; junction bases with no gene match: 0. Written as DNA, the CDR3 is TGCGCCAGCAGCCAGACTAGCGGCTACAATGAGCAGTTCTTC. Amino acid sequence: CASSQTSGYNEQFF.

The chain uses TRBV18 and TRBJ2-7; 9 bases align to TRBD2. V lost 0 bases, J lost 8 bases, and 14 bases stayed unmatched. The CDR3 totals 17 residues. Per germline, CDR1 KGHSH and CDR2 LQKENI. The CDR3 nucleotides are TGTGCCAGCTCACCACCGATAGGAGGCGGGGGGGCCTTCCAGCAGTACTTC. Translated, it gives CASSPPIGGGGAFQQYF. The variable domain in full, completed from reference TRBV18 and TRBJ2-7, reads NAGVMQNPRHLVRRRGQEARLRCSPMKGHSHVYWYRQLPEEGLKFMVYLQKENIIDESGMPKERFSAEFPKEGPSILRIQQVVRGDSAAYFCASSPPIGGGGAFQQYFGPGTRLTVT.

The chain employs TRBV7-2 and TRBJ2-6, with 7 nucleotides matching TRBD1. The CDR3 consists of 18 residues. The J segment lost 4 bases and the V segment lost 5 bases, leaving 14 bases of the junction unmatched. Germline CDR1 SGHTA, CDR2 FQGNSA. The CDR3: CASSPQLTGPPGANVLTF. The DNA of the CDR3 is TGTGCCAGCAGCCCCCAGTTGACAGGGCCCCCCGGGGCCAACGTCCTGACTTTC.

The genes are TRBV7-2 and TRBJ2-1; 8 nucleotides agree with TRBD2. The CDR3 runs 15 residues. V lost 6 bases, J lost 8 bases, and 12 bases stayed unmatched. The germline CDR1 and CDR2 sequences are SGHTA and FQGNSA. In DNA form, the CDR3 reads TGTGCCAGCAGTTCCCCTCAGCGGGGGAAGGATGAGCAGTTCTTC. Its protein product is CASSSPQRGKDEQFF. The full variable domain, its missing parts supplied by reference TRBV7-2 and TRBJ2-1, is GAGVSQSPSNKVTEKGKDVELRCDPISGHTALYWYRQSLGQGLEFLIYFQGNSAPDKSGLPSDRFSAERTGGSVSTLTIQRTQQEDSAVYLCASSSPQRGKDEQFFGPGTRLTVL.

This clone has a single count. This chain joins TRBV4-1 and TRBJ2-7; the match to TRBD1 covers 7 bases. Looked up from germline, CDR1 is MGHRA and CDR2 is YSYEKL. V shed 2 bases and J 2 bases; nucleotides not matched to a gene: 12. CDR3 size: 17 residues. The DNA for the CDR3 is TGCGCCAGCAGCCAACCTAAGGTGGGGACAGCAGCCTACGAGCAGTACTTC. This encodes CASSQPKVGTAAYEQYF.

The chain employs TRBV30 and TRBJ1-2, with 9 bases aligning to TRBD1. CDR1 is GTSNPN, CDR2 SVGIG, per germline (reference sequence). CDR3 length: 17 residues. After removal of 2 bases from V and 0 bases from J, the junction contained 10 bases not matched to a gene. The CDR3 region has the DNA TGTGCCTGGAGTACAGGGGGCTACCTCCGGACTAACTATGGCTACACCTTC. It specifies CAWSTGGYLRTNYGYTF.

The chain joins TRBV19 to TRBJ2-1; 12 nucleotides line up with TRBD2. Germline V gene data show CDR1 as LNHDA and CDR2 as SQIVND (reference sequence). Trimming removed 7 bases from V and 10 bases from J; junction bases left unmatched: 11. CDR3 length: 15 residues. As DNA, the CDR3 is TGTGCCAGTACCATCTCCGGACTAGCGGGGTACGAGCAGTTCTTC. Protein: CASTISGLAGYEQFF.